Sequencing of this T cell receptor (beta chain) was carried out in a study of T cells in Graves' hyperthyroidism and ophthalmopathy. Study-wide points: Researchers report that a 13 V-J model separated ophthalmopathy from stable hyperthyroidism.

V dropped 1 base and J dropped 8 bases, with 20 bases sitting between them. From germline, CDR1 is LNHNV and CDR2 YYDKDF (reference sequence). This CDR3 is 16 amino acids long. Template material for amplifying TCR beta CDR3 regions consisted of RNA transcripts. TCR CDR3 underwent first-round RT-PCR with the HTBI primer set. TCRdb ran MiXCR on the multiplex PCR reads and lists one entry per CDR3 protein. The sample consists of around 620,000 distinct CDR3 sequences, about half of them appearing once. At least ten counts were recorded for this clonotype. Its cognate antigen is unknown. The chain is built from TRBV15 and TRBJ1-2; D remains unclear. The clonotype originates from an adult woman with Graves' disease, either hyperthyroidism or ophthalmopathy (not recorded which). The sample consisted of peripheral blood or thyroid tissue (not recorded which). CDR3 region: CATSRAEQDGQRGYTF. In DNA, the CDR3 is TGTGCCACCAGCAGAGCGGAGCAAGACGGGCAAAGAGGCTACACCTTC.